This T cell receptor beta chain was obtained from a study of regulatory T cells in long-lasting Graves disease. iRepertoire HTBI primers and Arm-PCR of CDR3 regions built TCR beta libraries. TCRdb passed the multiplex PCR reads through MiXCR, listing each CDR3 protein once. This table holds more than 650,000 distinct CDR3 sequences, about 30% found once. The time point was: persistent/refractory GD, antithyroid drugs over 5 years with positive TRAb. PBMCs provided the RNA from which the TCR library was made. Germline CDR1 and CDR2: SGDLS and YYNGEE. The CDR3 consists of 14 residues. Deletions cut 0 bases from V and 1 base from J, with 7 bases between.

The sample in question was peripheral blood mononuclear cells (PBMCs), obtained when the disease was refractory, from a patient treated with antithyroid drugs. The sequence was collected from a female donor with Graves disease. The chain couples TRBV9 to TRBJ1-1; the D gene is possibly TRBD1 (5 bases). The CDR3 sequence is CASSVGGENTEAFF. The CDR3 DNA reads TGTGCCAGCAGCGTAGGAGGGGAGAACACTGAAGCTTTCTTT.